This T cell receptor beta chain was captured by sequencing in a study of T cell responses to AZD1222 COVID-19 vaccine. Looking at the study overall: Pooled in the analysis were second doses at about 4 or about 12 weeks.

Worth noting for this clone: Its matching antigen is unknown.

Some clones are missing from TCRdb's copy, which holds only in-frame ones; the method was immunoSEQ multiplex PCR. The repertoire consists of 150,000 to 200,000 clones, with approximately 91% occurring once and the leading ten covering 0.95% to 1%. With V trimmed by 6 bases and J by 7 bases, 9 bases remained unmatched. The CDR3 contains 13 residues. Germline CDR1 is SGHRS and CDR2 is YFSETQ. Whole-study results and caveats: Only a handful of AZD1222 recipients, five to seven in all, had baseline seropositivity. Repertoire sampling was restricted to post-peak T cell response timepoints. The sample set comprised mostly white British donors with more females, and clonal diversity was possibly underestimated.

V usage is TRBV5-1 and J usage is TRBJ1-2; 7 bases are shared with TRBD1. The sample consisted of peripheral blood, taken on day 0 of AZD1222 vaccination. The clonotype was recovered from an adult in good health. The CDR3 region is CASTLDRVGGYTF. The DNA for the CDR3 is TGCGCCAGCACCCTTGACAGGGTAGGTGGCTACACCTTC.